The next 14 T cell receptor beta chains were all read from a single sample in a study of cytomegalovirus exposure and HLA in healthy donors (dated by TCRdb to the late 2010s). Library preparation employed the immunoSEQ multiplex PCR assay. TCRdb carries this immuneACCESS record with in-frame sequences only. Its versions omit some clonotypes, under half of them owing to an unresolved V gene in the studies checked, with the rest unexplained. The sample table holds under 60,000 clones, of which 88% were seen once. Approximately 6.7% of the sample lies in the top ten. Sequenced: PBMCs. These receptor sequences come from a woman younger than 45 in good health and CMV-seronegative.

This clone was detected once. This sequence joins TRBV7-2 and TRBJ2-1; TRBD2 agrees at 11 bases. The CDR3 totals 15 residues. Per germline, CDR1 SGHTA and CDR2 FQGNSA. The trim removed 2 bases at V and 6 bases at J, leaving 3 bases unmatched. CDR3 bases: TGTGCCAGCAGCTTAACTAGCGGGGGTGTCAATGAGCAGTTCTTC. Translating gives CASSLTSGGVNEQFF.

V and J are TRBV4-3 and TRBJ2-7, with D possibly TRBD1 on 5 matching bases. Per germline, CDR1 LGHNA and CDR2 YSLEER. V lost 1 base, J lost 4 bases, and 14 bases lay in between. CDR3 length: 15 amino acids. DNA of the CDR3: TGCGCCAGCAGCCAAGCCTTGGACAACCTATACGAGCAGTACTTC. Its protein is CASSQALDNLYEQYF.

The genes are TRBV10-3 and TRBJ2-1, with a weak D call TRBD2 (6 bases). Trimming left V 10 bases short and J 8 bases short, with 21 bases between. Germline V lookup: CDR1 ENHRY, CDR2 SYGVKD. The CDR3 totals 14 residues. CDR3 in amino acids: CASQNRDSGDEQFF. CDR3 nucleotides: TGTGCCAGTCAGAACCGGGACTCGGGGGATGAGCAGTTCTTC.

The rearrangement links TRBV9 to TRBJ2-5; 7 bases align to TRBD1. V lost 4 bases, J lost 5 bases, and 8 bases stayed unmatched. The CDR3 length is 14 residues. Germline CDR1 is SGDLS and CDR2 is YYNGEE. The DNA of the CDR3 is TGTGCCAGCAGCCCTAGACAGGGAAGGGAGACCCAGTACTTC. This codes for CASSPRQGRETQYF.

The chain recombines TRBV18 with TRBJ1-5, with D possibly TRBD1 on 5 matching bases. Germline-derived CDR1 and CDR2 are KGHSH and LQKENI. This CDR3 is 13 amino acids long. V lost 8 bases and J 7 bases, leaving 15 bases between the germline ends. The CDR3 DNA is TGTGCCAGCCAAAGGGGATACTCACAGCCCCAGCATTTT. Residues: CASQRGYSQPQHF.

The chain couples TRBV27 to TRBJ1-2, with D possibly TRBD1 on 5 matching bases. V was cut by 5 bases and J by 5 bases, with 12 bases left in between. The CDR3 is 13 residues long. Germline V gene sequence: CDR1 MNHEY, CDR2 SMNVEV (reference sequence). The CDR3 nucleotides are TGTGCCAGCAGTGGGGGGACGATATATGGCTACACCTTC. Protein sequence: CASSGGTIYGYTF.

A note on this clone: One junction end disagrees with the germline gene, perhaps due to a read error. The chain links TRBV11-3 to TRBJ2-1; 9 nucleotides match TRBD1. This CDR3 has 14 amino acids. Germline assignment: CDR1 SGHNT and CDR2 YENEEA. The CDR3 DNA is TGCGCCAGCAGCCTACAGGGGGCAAACAATGAGCAGTTCTTC. Translation: CASSLQGANNEQFF.

The gene calls are TRBV6-5 and TRBJ1-4, with TRBD1 as a possible D gene (6 bases). Germline CDR1 and CDR2: MNHEY and SVGAGI. V was shortened by 4 bases and J by 4 bases, with 13 bases between the two germline ends. CDR3 length: 15 amino acids. The CDR3: CASSSTGSLNEKLFF. Written as DNA, the CDR3 is TGTGCCAGCAGTTCAACAGGGTCCCTTAATGAAAAACTGTTTTTT.

The V and J genes are TRBV9 and TRBJ2-3; possibly TRBD2 for D (6 bases). V was cut by 4 bases and J by 1 base, with 10 bases left in between. Per the germline V gene, CDR1 is SGDLS and CDR2 is YYNGEE. This CDR3 spans 14 amino acids. As DNA, the CDR3 is TGTGCCAGCAGCTTTGGAGGGCGCACAGATACGCAGTATTTT. This gives the protein CASSFGGRTDTQYF.

The chain uses TRBV9 and TRBJ1-5; tentatively, D is TRBD1 (6 bases). CDR3 length: 14 amino acids. Germline V CDR1 and CDR2: SGDLS, YYNGEE. V was shortened by 2 bases and J by 2 bases, with 8 bases between the two germline ends. CDR3 DNA: TGTGCCAGCAGCGTTTCAGGGGGCAATCAGCCCCAGCATTTT. Amino acid sequence: CASSVSGGNQPQHF.

V is TRBV5-1 and J is TRBJ1-1; 8 positions match TRBD1. This CDR3 comprises 14 residues. Per germline, CDR1 SGHRS and CDR2 YFSETQ. After removal of 4 bases from V and 1 base from J, the junction contained 3 bases not matched to a gene. The CDR3 DNA follows: TGCGCCAGCAGCGGAGACAGGGGGAACACTGAAGCTTTCTTT. This encodes CASSGDRGNTEAFF.

The chain couples TRBV25-1 to TRBJ1-1; 8 bases align to TRBD1. The trim removed 1 base at V and 6 bases at J, leaving 4 bases unmatched. Germline V gene lookup returns CDR1 MGHDK and CDR2 SYGVNS. This CDR3 has 14 residues. The CDR3: CASSEFRGQAEAFF. As DNA, the CDR3 is TGTGCCAGCAGTGAATTCAGGGGGCAAGCTGAAGCTTTCTTT. The whole variable domain, remainder taken from reference TRBV25-1 and TRBJ1-1, is EADIYQTPRYLVIGTGKKITLECSQTMGHDKMYWYQQDPGMELHLIHYSYGVNSTEKGDLSSESTVSRIRTEHFPLTLESARPSHTSQYLCASSEFRGQAEAFFGQGTRLTVV.

V gene TRBV6-5 combines with J gene TRBJ1-1; D may be TRBD1 (6 bases). This CDR3 has 14 amino acids. Per germline, CDR1 MNHEY and CDR2 SVGAGI. Trimming took 0 bases from V and 4 from J, leaving 9 bases between them. The CDR3 sequence is CASSYSRGGTEAFF. In DNA form, the CDR3 reads TGTGCCAGCAGTTACTCGAGGGGGGGCACTGAAGCTTTCTTT.

This clone was found once. The genes are TRBV11-2 and TRBJ2-3, with D perhaps TRBD1 (5 bases). Trimming shortened V by 3 bases and J by 1 base, and 8 bases separated the two germline ends. CDR1 is SGHAT and CDR2 is FQNNGV in the germline V gene. There are 14 residues in the CDR3. As DNA, the CDR3 is TGTGCCAGCAGCTTGGGGCGAGGCACAGATACGCAGTATTTT. Its protein product is CASSLGRGTDTQYF.